Listed below are T cell receptor beta chains from one sample, sequenced in a study of T cells in Graves' hyperthyroidism and ophthalmopathy. MiXCR, applied by TCRdb to the multiplex PCR reads, yields one record per CDR3 protein. This table has almost 350,000 distinct CDR3 sequences, about a sixth appearing once. The sequenced sample was blood. The receptors come from a middle-aged woman with Graves' ophthalmopathy. Each CDR3 is given with its conserved first and last residue. Fields, in order: V gene, D gene, J gene, clone size, CDR3 protein, CDR3 DNA. A D gene is named only where the DNA matches it firmly. Part of the rows lack a size; the others show once, few, many or a class for expanded clones.

V: TRBV30
D: NA
J: TRBJ2-2
size: few
CDR3: CAWTRRGDTGELFF
DNA: TGTGCCTGGACCCGGAGGGGGGACACCGGGGAGCTGTTTTTT

V: TRBV5-8
D: TRBD1
J: TRBJ2-7
size: many
CDR3: CASSSDGRGLYEQYF
DNA: TGTGCCAGCAGCTCCGATGGAAGGGGGCTCTACGAGCAGTACTTC

V: TRBV25-1
D: NA
J: TRBJ2-7
size: many
CDR3: CASKGNSYEQYF
DNA: TGTGCCAGCAAAGGGAACTCCTACGAGCAGTACTTC

V: TRBV15
D: NA
J: TRBJ2-5
size: NA
CDR3: CATSLIPTGVAKTQYF
DNA: TGTGCCACCAGCCTAATCCCCACAGGAGTTGCGAAGACCCAGTACTTC

V: TRBV20-1
D: NA
J: TRBJ1-3
size: many
CDR3: CSARDHSSGNTIYF
DNA: TGCAGTGCTAGAGATCATAGCTCTGGAAACACCATATATTTT

V: TRBV20-1
D: TRBD2
J: TRBJ2-7
size: many
CDR3: CSARLESRSGFSYEQYF
DNA: TGCAGTGCTAGACTGGAGTCACGTAGCGGGTTCTCCTACGAGCAGTACTTC

V: TRBV11-1
D: TRBD1
J: TRBJ1-1
size: NA
CDR3: CASSLVVRGQGTEAFF
DNA: TGTGCCAGCAGCTTAGTGGTCAGGGGGCAAGGCACTGAAGCTTTCTTT

V: TRBV6-4
D: NA
J: TRBJ2-7
size: many
CDR3: CASSENLSYEQYF
DNA: TGTGCCAGCAGTGAGAACCTTTCCTACGAGCAGTACTTC

V: TRBV19
D: NA
J: TRBJ2-7
size: NA
CDR3: CAATFRAGGYEQYF
DNA: TGTGCCGCTACCTTCCGGGCTGGCGGCTACGAGCAGTACTTC

V: TRBV5-1
D: NA
J: TRBJ2-2
size: many
CDR3: CASSLGGQVNTGELFF
DNA: TGCGCCAGCAGCTTGGGGGGTCAGGTTAACACCGGGGAGCTGTTTTTT

V: TRBV20-1
D: NA
J: TRBJ2-2
size: many
CDR3: CSARDPGRGRTGELFF
DNA: TGCAGTGCTAGAGATCCCGGCAGGGGAAGGACCGGGGAGCTGTTTTTT

V: TRBV20-1
D: TRBD2
J: TRBJ2-5
size: NA
CDR3: CSASPVAGVQETQYF
DNA: TGCAGTGCTAGCCCTGTAGCGGGAGTGCAAGAGACCCAGTACTTC

V: TRBV6-5
D: NA
J: TRBJ1-1
size: many
CDR3: CASSSTEGVTEAFF
DNA: TGTGCCAGCAGTTCAACGGAGGGGGTCACTGAAGCTTTCTTT

V: TRBV11-2
D: TRBD2
J: TRBJ2-7
size: many
CDR3: CASSFLGLAGKFDEQYF
DNA: TGTGCCAGCAGCTTCCTGGGACTAGCGGGAAAGTTCGACGAGCAGTACTTC

V: TRBV7-8
D: NA
J: TRBJ1-1
size: many
CDR3: CASSLEAGVNTEAFF
DNA: TGTGCCAGCAGCTTAGAAGCAGGGGTAAACACTGAAGCTTTCTTT

V: TRBV24-1
D: TRBD1
J: TRBJ1-2
size: many
CDR3: CATSDFGQGNYGYTF
DNA: TGTGCCACCAGTGATTTTGGACAGGGAAACTATGGCTACACCTTC

V: TRBV4-1
D: TRBD1
J: TRBJ1-2
size: NA
CDR3: CASSQLTGVNYGYTF
DNA: TGCGCCAGCAGCCAGTTGACAGGGGTGAACTATGGCTACACCTTC

V: TRBV19
D: NA
J: TRBJ2-7
size: many
CDR3: CASSRVGASYEQYF
DNA: TGTGCCAGTAGTAGGGTAGGGGCCTCCTACGAGCAGTACTTC

V: TRBV29-1
D: NA
J: TRBJ1-3
size: many
CDR3: CSVESTGNTIYF
DNA: TGCAGCGTTGAGTCCACTGGAAACACCATATATTTT